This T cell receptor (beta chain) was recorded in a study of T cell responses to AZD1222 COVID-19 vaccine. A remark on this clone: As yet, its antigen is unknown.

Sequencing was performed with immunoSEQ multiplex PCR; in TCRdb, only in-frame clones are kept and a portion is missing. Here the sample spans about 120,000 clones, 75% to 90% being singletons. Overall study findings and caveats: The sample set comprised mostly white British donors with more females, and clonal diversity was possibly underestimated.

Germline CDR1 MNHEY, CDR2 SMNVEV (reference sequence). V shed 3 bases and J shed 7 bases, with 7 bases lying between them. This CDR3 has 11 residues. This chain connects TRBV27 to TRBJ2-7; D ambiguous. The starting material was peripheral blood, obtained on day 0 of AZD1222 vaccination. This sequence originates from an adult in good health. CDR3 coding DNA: TGTGCCAGCAGTTTGGGTCTAGAGCAGTACTTC. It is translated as CASSLGLEQYF.